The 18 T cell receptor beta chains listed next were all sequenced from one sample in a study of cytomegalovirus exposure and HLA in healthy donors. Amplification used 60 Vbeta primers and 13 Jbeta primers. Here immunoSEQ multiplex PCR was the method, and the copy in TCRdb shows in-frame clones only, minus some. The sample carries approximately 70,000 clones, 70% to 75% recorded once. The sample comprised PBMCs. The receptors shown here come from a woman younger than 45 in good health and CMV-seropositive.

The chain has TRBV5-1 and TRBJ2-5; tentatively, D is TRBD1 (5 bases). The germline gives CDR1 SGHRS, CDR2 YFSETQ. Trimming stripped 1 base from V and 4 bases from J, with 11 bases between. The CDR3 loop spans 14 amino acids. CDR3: CASSLYQGGETQYF. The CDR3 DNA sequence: TGCGCCAGCAGCTTGTATCAGGGTGGAGAGACCCAGTACTTC.

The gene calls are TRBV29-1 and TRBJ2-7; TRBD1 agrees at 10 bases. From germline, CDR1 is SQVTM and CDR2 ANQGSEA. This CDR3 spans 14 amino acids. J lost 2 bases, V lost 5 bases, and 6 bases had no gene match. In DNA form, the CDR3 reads TGCAGCGTTTCAGACAGGGGGCTTACCTACGAGCAGTACTTC. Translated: CSVSDRGLTYEQYF.

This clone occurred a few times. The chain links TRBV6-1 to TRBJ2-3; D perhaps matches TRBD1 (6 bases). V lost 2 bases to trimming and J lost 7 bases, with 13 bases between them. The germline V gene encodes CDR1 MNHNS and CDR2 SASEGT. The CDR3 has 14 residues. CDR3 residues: CASSERRGQYTQYF. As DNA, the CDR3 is TGTGCCAGCAGTGAAAGGAGAGGACAGTATACGCAGTATTTT.

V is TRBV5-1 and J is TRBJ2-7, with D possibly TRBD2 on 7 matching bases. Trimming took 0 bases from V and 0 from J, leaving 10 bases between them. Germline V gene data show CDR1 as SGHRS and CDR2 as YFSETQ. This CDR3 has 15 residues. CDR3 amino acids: CASSLGGGDSYEQYF. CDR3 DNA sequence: TGCGCCAGCAGCTTGGGGGGGGGCGACTCCTACGAGCAGTACTTC.

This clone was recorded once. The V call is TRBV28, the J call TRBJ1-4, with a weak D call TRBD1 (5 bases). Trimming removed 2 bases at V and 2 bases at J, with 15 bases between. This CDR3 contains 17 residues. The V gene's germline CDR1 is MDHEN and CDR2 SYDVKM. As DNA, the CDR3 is TGTGCCAGCAGTTTAATTGGGGGGACGGTCACTAATGAAAAACTGTTTTTT. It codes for CASSLIGGTVTNEKLFF.

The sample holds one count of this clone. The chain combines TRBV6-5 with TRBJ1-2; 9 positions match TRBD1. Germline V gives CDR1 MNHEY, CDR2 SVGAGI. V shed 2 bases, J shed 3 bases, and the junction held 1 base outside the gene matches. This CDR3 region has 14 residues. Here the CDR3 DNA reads TGTGCCAGCAGTTACGGGGACAGGGACTATGGCTACACCTTC. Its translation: CASSYGDRDYGYTF.

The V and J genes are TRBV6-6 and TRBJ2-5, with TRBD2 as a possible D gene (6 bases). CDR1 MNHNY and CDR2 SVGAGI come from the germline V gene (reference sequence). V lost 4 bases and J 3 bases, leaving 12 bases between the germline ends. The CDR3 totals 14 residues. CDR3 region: CASSSRDFKETQYF. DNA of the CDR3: TGTGCCAGCAGTTCCCGGGACTTCAAAGAGACCCAGTACTTC.

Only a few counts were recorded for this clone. CDR3 loop: CASKATGSNEKLFF. In DNA form, the CDR3 reads TGTGCCAGCAAAGCGACAGGGAGTAATGAAAAACTGTTTTTT. The V gene is TRBV2, the J gene TRBJ1-4; TRBD1 aligns across 7 bases. Germline V gene data show CDR1 as SNHLY and CDR2 as FYNNEI. The junction had 6 bases not matched to a gene; V was cut back by 7 bases and J by 4 bases. CDR3 length: 14 residues.

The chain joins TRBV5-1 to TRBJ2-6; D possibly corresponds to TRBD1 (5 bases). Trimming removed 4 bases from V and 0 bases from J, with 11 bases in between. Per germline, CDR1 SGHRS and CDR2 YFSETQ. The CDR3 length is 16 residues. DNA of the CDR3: TGCGCCAGCAGCCCACCGACAGTCTCTGGGGCCAACGTCCTGACTTTC. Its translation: CASSPPTVSGANVLTF.

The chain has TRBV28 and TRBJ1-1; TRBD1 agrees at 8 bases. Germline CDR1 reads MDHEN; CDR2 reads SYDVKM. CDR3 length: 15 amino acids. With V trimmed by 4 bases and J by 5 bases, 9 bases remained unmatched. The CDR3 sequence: CASSSGDRGGTEAFF. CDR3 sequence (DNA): TGTGCCAGCAGTTCAGGAGACAGGGGAGGAACTGAAGCTTTCTTT.

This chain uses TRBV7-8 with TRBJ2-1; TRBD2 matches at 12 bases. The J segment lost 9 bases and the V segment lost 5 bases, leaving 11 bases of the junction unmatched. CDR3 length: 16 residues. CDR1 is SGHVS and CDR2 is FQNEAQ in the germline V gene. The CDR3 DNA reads TGTGCCAGCAGCCCTGGCACTAGCGGGAGGTCTGGTGAGCAGTTCTTC. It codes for CASSPGTSGRSGEQFF. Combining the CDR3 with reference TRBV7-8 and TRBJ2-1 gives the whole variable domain GAGVSQSPRYKVAKRGQDVALRCDPISGHVSLFWYQQALGQGPEFLTYFQNEAQLDKSGLPSDRFFAERPEGSVSTLKIQRTQQEDSAVYLCASSPGTSGRSGEQFFGPGTRLTVL.

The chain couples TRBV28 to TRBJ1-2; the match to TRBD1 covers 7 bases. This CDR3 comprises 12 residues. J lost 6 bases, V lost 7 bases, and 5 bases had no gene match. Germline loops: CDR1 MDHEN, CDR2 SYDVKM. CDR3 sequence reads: CASTTGVNGYTF. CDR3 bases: TGTGCCAGCACCACAGGGGTTAATGGCTACACCTTC.

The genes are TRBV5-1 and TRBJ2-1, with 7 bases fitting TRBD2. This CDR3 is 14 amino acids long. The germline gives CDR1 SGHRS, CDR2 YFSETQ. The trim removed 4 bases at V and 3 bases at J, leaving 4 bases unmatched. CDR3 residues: CASSPGTNYNEQFF. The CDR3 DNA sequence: TGCGCCAGCAGCCCGGGGACTAACTACAATGAGCAGTTCTTC.

The CDR3 loop is CASRTGWAGELFF. CDR3 bases: TGTGCCAGTAGAACGGGGTGGGCCGGGGAGCTGTTTTTT. The genes are TRBV19 and TRBJ2-2; D possibly corresponds to TRBD2 (5 bases). V was pared by 6 bases and J by 6 bases, with 11 bases between. Per germline, CDR1 LNHDA and CDR2 SQIVND (reference sequence). The CDR3 runs to 13 residues.

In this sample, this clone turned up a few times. CDR3 nucleotide sequence: TGTGCCAGCAGCCGCCGGACGGGAATCACAGATACGCAGTATTTT. Protein product: CASSRRTGITDTQYF. The chain has TRBV5-6 and TRBJ2-3; TRBD2 might be the D (5 bases). This CDR3 spans 15 amino acids. Germline CDR1 SGHDT, CDR2 YYEEEE. Trimming shortened V by 4 bases and J by 2 bases, and 14 bases separated the two germline ends.

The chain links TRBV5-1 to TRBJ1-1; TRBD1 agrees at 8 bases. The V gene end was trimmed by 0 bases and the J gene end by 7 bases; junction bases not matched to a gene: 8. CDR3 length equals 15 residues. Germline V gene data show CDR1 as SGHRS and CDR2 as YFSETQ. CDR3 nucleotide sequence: TGCGCCAGCAGCTTGGACTCCAGGGGGCAGGATGAAGCTTTCTTT. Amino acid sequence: CASSLDSRGQDEAFF.

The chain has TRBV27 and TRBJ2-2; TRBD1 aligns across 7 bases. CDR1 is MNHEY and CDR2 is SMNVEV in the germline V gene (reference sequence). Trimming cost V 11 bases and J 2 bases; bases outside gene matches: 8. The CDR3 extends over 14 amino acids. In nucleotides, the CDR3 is TGTGCCTCGAGCGGACAGGATAACACCGGGGAGCTGTTTTTT. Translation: CASSGQDNTGELFF.

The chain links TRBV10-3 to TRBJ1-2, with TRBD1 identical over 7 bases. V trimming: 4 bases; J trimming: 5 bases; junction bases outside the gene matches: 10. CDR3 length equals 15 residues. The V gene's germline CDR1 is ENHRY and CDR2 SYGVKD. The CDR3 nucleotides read TGTGCCATCAGTGGCGGCGGGACAGATCTTTATGGCTACACCTTC. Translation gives CAISGGGTDLYGYTF.